The T cell receptor beta chain under discussion was sequenced for a study of T cells in Graves' hyperthyroidism and ophthalmopathy. On the study more broadly: Peripheral blood sampling occurred at initial diagnosis, before any treatment. Points from the study as a whole: Appearing also in blood were most of the thyroid clonotypes expanded above 0.001.

Authors of the study amplified TCR beta CDR3 regions from RNA transcripts. HTBI primers were the set used in a first-round RT-PCR of the TCR CDR3. TCRdb independently ran MiXCR on the multiplex PCR reads; one entry per CDR3 protein. The sample lists under 400,000 distinct CDR3 sequences, 15% to 17% occurring once. Trimming took 6 bases from V and 2 from J, leaving 16 bases between them. Germline V CDR1 and CDR2: MDHEN, SYDVKM. The CDR3 is 15 residues long. The study enrolled patients aged 18 to 65 with newly diagnosed hyperthyroidism of under 2 months' duration. Clinical symptoms, serum thyroxine and TRAb, thyroid ultrasound and orbital computed tomography together formed the diagnostic basis. About this clonotype: Its cognate antigen is unknown.

The clonotype was recovered from a young woman with Graves' hyperthyroidism that later progressed to Graves' ophthalmopathy. The chain recombines TRBV28 with TRBJ2-5; tentatively, D is TRBD1 (5 bases). The source material was blood. The DNA for the CDR3 is TGTGCCAGCAGAACCTTCAGGGTGAGGCAAGAGACCCAGTACTTC. Protein sequence: CASRTFRVRQETQYF.